These 23 T cell receptor beta chains were sequenced from one sample in a study of shared clonotypes between healthy human individuals. The naive CD8 subset, CD45RO-negative cells positively selected for CCR7, excluded terminally differentiated effector memory CD45RA+ cells. Assay: immunoSEQ multiplex PCR; the TCRdb copy retains only in-frame clones and omits some. The table lists about 2.1 million clones, 90% to 95% of them singletons. Sequencing was carried out using naive CD8+ T cells from PBMCs. All receptors derive from a man aged 18 to 30 in good health. Some clones in this sample may be carry-over from other donors' samples.

The chain employs TRBV7-9 and TRBJ2-7; TRBD1 agrees at 8 bases. J lost 5 bases, V lost 0 bases, and 12 bases had no gene match. The CDR3 totals 17 residues. Germline lookup yields CDR1 SEHNR and CDR2 FQNEAQ (reference sequence). CDR3 region: CASSLAFRTGSEDEQYF. CDR3 sequence (DNA): TGTGCCAGCAGCTTAGCGTTCCGGACAGGGTCGGAGGACGAGCAGTACTTC. The full variable domain, its missing parts supplied by reference TRBV7-9 and TRBJ2-7, is DTGVSQNPRHKITKRGQNVTFRCDPISEHNRLYWYRQTLGQGPEFLTYFQNEAQLEKSRLLSDRFSAERPKGSFSTLEIQRTEQGDSAMYLCASSLAFRTGSEDEQYFGPGTRLTVT.

The CDR3 bases are TGTGCCAGCAGTATAACTATAGGACGGGCCTATAGCAATCAGCCCCAGCATTTT. Amino acids: CASSITIGRAYSNQPQHF. V usage is TRBV28 and J usage is TRBJ1-5, with D uncertain. Trimming removed 5 bases from V and 0 bases from J, with 20 bases in between. CDR3 length equals 18 residues. CDR1 is MDHEN, CDR2 SYDVKM, per germline.

The gene calls are TRBV6-6 and TRBJ2-7, with a weak D call TRBD1 (5 bases). The V end lost 2 bases, the J end lost 4 bases, and 9 bases lay between the germline ends. The germline V gene encodes CDR1 MNHNY and CDR2 SVGAGI (reference sequence). The CDR3 loop spans 13 amino acids. CDR3 coding DNA: TGTGCCAGCAGTTACAACAGGTTGTACGAGCAGTACTTC. It codes for CASSYNRLYEQYF.

This chain connects TRBV19 to TRBJ1-4; no clear D. Germline V gene lookup returns CDR1 LNHDA and CDR2 SQIVND (reference sequence). V lost 8 bases to trimming and J lost 3 bases, with 10 bases between them. The CDR3 has 13 amino acids. The CDR3 loop reads CASAPGPNEKLFF. The DNA of the CDR3 is TGTGCCAGTGCACCGGGTCCTAATGAAAAACTGTTTTTT.

Points on this clone: One end of the junction varies from germline; a read error may be responsible. The rearrangement joins TRBV28 to TRBJ1-3, with 10 nucleotides matching TRBD1. Germline CDR1 is MDHEN and CDR2 is SYDVKM. This CDR3 is 14 amino acids long. The CDR3 nucleotides read TGTGCCAGCAGCTCGTCGGGACAGGGGCCCTGGATGAATTTT. Translated, it gives CASSSSGQGPWMNF.

The chain couples TRBV6-1 to TRBJ1-6, with D unresolved. CDR3 length: 13 residues. V dropped 8 bases and J dropped 2 bases, with 7 bases sitting between them. CDR1 and CDR2 (germline): MNHNS, SASEGT. The CDR3 nucleotides read TGTGCCAGCCACCGGGCCTATAATTCACCCCTCCACTTT. Residues: CASHRAYNSPLHF.

The J gene is TRBJ2-2, the V gene TRBV12-5, with a tentative D call TRBD2 (5 bases). This CDR3 has 15 residues. Trimming cost V 0 bases and J 3 bases, with 8 bases left between them. The germline V gene has CDR1 LGHNT and CDR2 FRNRAP. The CDR3 protein is CASGLVLRDTGELFF. DNA for the CDR3: TGTGCTAGTGGTTTGGTACTGCGGGACACCGGGGAGCTGTTTTTT.

The gene calls are TRBV29-1 and TRBJ2-7; 10 nucleotides match TRBD2. There are 13 residues in the CDR3. J gave up 3 bases and V 6 bases, and 5 bases lay outside the gene matches. The germline V gene encodes CDR1 SQVTM and CDR2 ANQGSEA. CDR3 DNA sequence: TGCAGCGTAGGGAGGACTAGCGGCTACGAGCAGTACTTC. This encodes CSVGRTSGYEQYF.

J is TRBJ1-3 and V is TRBV4-2; D uncertain. Deletions cut 4 bases from V and 0 bases from J, with 13 bases between. The germline gives CDR1 LGHNA, CDR2 YNFKEQ. The CDR3 runs 16 residues. CDR3 sequence reads: CASSPLKATSGNTIYF. The CDR3 DNA reads TGTGCCAGCAGCCCGTTAAAGGCCACCTCTGGAAACACCATATATTTT.

This chain uses TRBV5-1 with TRBJ1-4; possible D gene TRBD1, 5 bases. Trimming took 4 bases from V and 7 from J, leaving 17 bases between them. This CDR3 is 15 amino acids long. In germline, CDR1 is SGHRS, CDR2 YFSETQ. CDR3 sequence: CASSPSPGLGEKLFF. CDR3 nucleotide sequence: TGCGCCAGCAGCCCAAGCCCGGGGCTCGGTGAAAAACTGTTTTTT.

The V call is TRBV4-1, the J call TRBJ2-5, with D possibly TRBD2 on 5 matching bases. CDR3 length equals 16 residues. Germline V gene sequence: CDR1 MGHRA, CDR2 YSYEKL. V was pared by 0 bases and J by 2 bases, with 13 bases between. CDR3 in amino acids: CASSQDNSRGQETQYF. In DNA, the CDR3 is TGCGCCAGCAGCCAAGATAATTCCCGGGGTCAAGAGACCCAGTACTTC.

The genes are TRBV6-1 and TRBJ2-5; 8 nucleotides agree with TRBD1. Germline V gene lookup returns CDR1 MNHNS and CDR2 SASEGT. V shed 6 bases, J shed 8 bases, and the junction held 2 bases outside the gene matches. This CDR3 spans 11 amino acids. CDR3 sequence: CASSAGGTQYF. The CDR3 bases are TGTGCCAGCAGCGCAGGGGGCACCCAGTACTTC.

The chain couples TRBV5-1 to TRBJ1-5; 7 bases are a match to TRBD1. J was trimmed by 6 bases and V by 3 bases; bases with no gene match: 3. Germline CDR1 SGHRS, CDR2 YFSETQ. The CDR3 totals 13 residues. The CDR3 loop is CASSWSGGQPQHF. The CDR3, as DNA: TGCGCCAGCAGCTGGTCAGGGGGTCAGCCCCAGCATTTT.

This clone was seen a single time. The genes are TRBV6-6 and TRBJ2-1, with D maybe TRBD1 (6 bases). The CDR3 totals 14 residues. Trimming stripped 2 bases from V and 4 bases from J, with 9 bases between. Germline V gene data show CDR1 as MNHNY and CDR2 as SVGAGI (reference sequence). CDR3 coding DNA: TGTGCCAGCAGTTACGACAGGTTGTACAATGAGCAGTTCTTC. This encodes CASSYDRLYNEQFF.

This rearrangement joins TRBV27 to TRBJ1-2; TRBD1 matches 7 bases. This CDR3 is built from 13 residues. With V trimmed by 8 bases and J by 4 bases, 7 bases remained unmatched. Germline loops: CDR1 MNHEY, CDR2 SMNVEV (reference sequence). The chain's CDR3 is CASAPGGPYGYTF. Written as DNA, the CDR3 is TGTGCCAGCGCTCCAGGGGGGCCCTATGGCTACACCTTC.

The J gene is TRBJ2-7, the V gene TRBV19; TRBD1 might be the D (5 bases). V was cut by 5 bases and J by 3 bases, with 20 bases left in between. Germline assignment: CDR1 LNHDA and CDR2 SQIVND (reference sequence). The CDR3 runs to 16 residues. The CDR3 sequence is CASSAPRAQGGYEQYF. The DNA for the CDR3 is TGTGCCAGTAGTGCCCCCCGTGCGCAGGGTGGCTACGAGCAGTACTTC.

As for this clone: One junction end does not reproduce the germline sequence, and a read error may be involved. J is TRBJ1-3 and V is TRBV5-4, with 8 bases aligning to TRBD1. Germline V gives CDR1 SGHNT, CDR2 YYREEE (reference sequence). This CDR3 comprises 14 residues. The CDR3 coding sequence is TGTGCCAGCAGTTTGGACAGGGCGAGAAACACCATATATTTT. Translating it yields CASSLDRARNTIYF.

A note on this clone: One junction end disagrees with the germline gene, perhaps due to a read error. The chain couples TRBV30 to TRBJ2-1, with D uncertain. Germline V gene sequence: CDR1 GTSNPN, CDR2 SVGIG (reference sequence). The CDR3 totals 12 residues. CDR3 loop: CAWSPLYDEQFF. CDR3 nucleotides: TGTGCCTGGAGTCCTCTCTACGATGAGCAGTTCTTC.

This chain joins TRBV25-1 and TRBJ1-1; D is undetermined. CDR3 length: 15 amino acids. Germline V gene data show CDR1 as MGHDK and CDR2 as SYGVNS. The V end was cut by 0 bases, the J end by 0 bases, with 8 bases between. CDR3 protein: CASSEYKGMNTEAFF. CDR3 in DNA: TGTGCCAGCAGTGAATACAAGGGCATGAACACTGAAGCTTTCTTT.

The chain combines TRBV2 with TRBJ2-1; 7 positions agree with TRBD2. CDR3 length equals 14 residues. The germline V gene encodes CDR1 SNHLY and CDR2 FYNNEI. V gave up 8 bases and J gave up 0 bases; unmatched junction bases: 4. CDR3 residues: CASWEGSSYNEQFF. CDR3 nucleotides: TGTGCCAGCTGGGAGGGTAGCTCCTACAATGAGCAGTTCTTC.

This clone was counted a single time. V and J are TRBV16 and TRBJ2-3; D possibly matches TRBD1 or TRBD2 (5 bases each). The CDR3 extends over 15 amino acids. CDR1 and CDR2 (germline): KGHSY, FQNENV. V lost 2 bases to trimming and J lost 5 bases, with 14 bases between them. DNA of the CDR3: TGTGCCAGCAGCCAACAAGGGACGAAGAAAGATACGCAGTATTTT. Translated: CASSQQGTKKDTQYF.

The chain employs TRBV5-1 and TRBJ2-1; either TRBD1 or TRBD2 may fit D (5 bases each). The germline V and J ends were trimmed by 3 bases and 5 bases, with 15 bases remaining between them. The germline CDR1 and CDR2 sequences are SGHRS and YFSETQ. This CDR3 has 15 amino acids. The CDR3 reads CASSWGSPRNNEQFF. The CDR3 DNA is TGCGCCAGCAGCTGGGGGAGTCCCCGGAACAATGAGCAGTTCTTC.

The V call is TRBV15, the J call TRBJ2-5; weak D call: TRBD2 (5 bases). The V end was cut by 5 bases, the J end by 7 bases, with 17 bases between. The CDR3 is made up of 14 amino acids. Germline V gene lookup returns CDR1 LNHNV and CDR2 YYDKDF (reference sequence). CDR3 in DNA: TGTGCCACCAGCGAGCGGCCCGAAGCTGTGACCCAGTACTTC. Translating gives CATSERPEAVTQYF.